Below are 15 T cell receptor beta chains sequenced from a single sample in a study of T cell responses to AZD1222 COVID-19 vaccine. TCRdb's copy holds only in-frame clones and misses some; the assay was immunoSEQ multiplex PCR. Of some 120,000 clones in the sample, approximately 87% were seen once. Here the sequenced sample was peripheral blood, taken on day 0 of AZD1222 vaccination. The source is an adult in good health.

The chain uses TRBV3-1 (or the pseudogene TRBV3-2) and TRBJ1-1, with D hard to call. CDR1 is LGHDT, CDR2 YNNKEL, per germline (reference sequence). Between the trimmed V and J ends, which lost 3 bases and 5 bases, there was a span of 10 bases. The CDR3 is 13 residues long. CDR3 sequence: CASSHGGDTEAFF. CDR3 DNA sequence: TGTGCCAGCAGCCATGGCGGGGATACTGAAGCTTTCTTT.

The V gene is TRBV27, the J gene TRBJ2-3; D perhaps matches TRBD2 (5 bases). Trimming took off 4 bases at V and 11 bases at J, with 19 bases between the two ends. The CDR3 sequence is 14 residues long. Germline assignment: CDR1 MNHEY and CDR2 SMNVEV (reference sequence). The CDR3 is CASSYLTGPEGQYF. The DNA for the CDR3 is TGTGCCAGCAGTTACCTAACCGGGCCTGAGGGGCAGTATTTT.

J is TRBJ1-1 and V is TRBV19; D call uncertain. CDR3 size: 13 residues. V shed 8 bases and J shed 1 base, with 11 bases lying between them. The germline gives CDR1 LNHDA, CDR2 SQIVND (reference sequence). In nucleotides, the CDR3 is TGTGCCAGTGGTCGAACGGGGAACACTGAAGCTTTCTTT. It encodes CASGRTGNTEAFF.

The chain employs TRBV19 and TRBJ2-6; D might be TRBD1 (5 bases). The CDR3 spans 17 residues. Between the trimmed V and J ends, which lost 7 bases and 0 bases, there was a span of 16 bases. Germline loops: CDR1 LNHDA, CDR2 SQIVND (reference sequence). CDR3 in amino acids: CASKGNRYNSGANVLTF. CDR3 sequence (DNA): TGTGCCAGTAAAGGTAACAGGTACAACTCTGGGGCCAACGTCCTGACTTTC.

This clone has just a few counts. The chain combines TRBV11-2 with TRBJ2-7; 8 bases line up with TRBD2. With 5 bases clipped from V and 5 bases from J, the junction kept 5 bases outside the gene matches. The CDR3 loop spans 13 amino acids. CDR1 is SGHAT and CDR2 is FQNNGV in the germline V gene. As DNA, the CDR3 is TGTGCCAGCAGCGGGACTAGGTGGAACGAGCAGTACTTC. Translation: CASSGTRWNEQYF.

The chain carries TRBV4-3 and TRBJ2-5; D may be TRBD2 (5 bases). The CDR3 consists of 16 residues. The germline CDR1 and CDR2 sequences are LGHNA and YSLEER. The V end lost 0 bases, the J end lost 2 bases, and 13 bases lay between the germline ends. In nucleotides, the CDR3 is TGCGCCAGCAGCCAAGATTGGCCTAGAGGGCAAGAGACCCAGTACTTC. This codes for CASSQDWPRGQETQYF.

The CDR3 sequence is CASTAIRDPQMNKGFEQFF. For the CDR3, the DNA is TGTGCCAGCACCGCCATCAGGGACCCGCAAATGAACAAGGGGTTTGAGCAGTTCTTC. This chain joins TRBV21-1 and TRBJ2-1. TRBV21-1 is a recognized pseudogene. The CDR3 sequence is 19 residues long.

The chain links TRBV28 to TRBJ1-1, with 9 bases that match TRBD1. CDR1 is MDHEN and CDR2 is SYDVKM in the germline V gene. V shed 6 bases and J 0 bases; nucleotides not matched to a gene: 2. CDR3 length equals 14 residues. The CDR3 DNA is TGTGCCAGCAGGACAGGGGGTATGAACACTGAAGCTTTCTTT. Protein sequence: CASRTGGMNTEAFF.

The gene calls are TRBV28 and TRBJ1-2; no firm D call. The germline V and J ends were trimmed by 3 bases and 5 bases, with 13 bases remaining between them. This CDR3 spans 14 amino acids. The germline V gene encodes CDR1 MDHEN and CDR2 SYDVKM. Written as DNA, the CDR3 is TGTGCCAGCAGTTTTGCCGACTTCCCATATGGCTACACCTTC. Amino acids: CASSFADFPYGYTF.

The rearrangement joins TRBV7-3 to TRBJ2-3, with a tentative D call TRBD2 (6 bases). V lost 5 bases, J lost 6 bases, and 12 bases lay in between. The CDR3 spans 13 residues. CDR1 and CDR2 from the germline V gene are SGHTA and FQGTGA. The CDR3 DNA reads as TGTGCCAGCAGCACCATGAGCGGGGATACGCAGTATTTT. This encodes CASSTMSGDTQYF.

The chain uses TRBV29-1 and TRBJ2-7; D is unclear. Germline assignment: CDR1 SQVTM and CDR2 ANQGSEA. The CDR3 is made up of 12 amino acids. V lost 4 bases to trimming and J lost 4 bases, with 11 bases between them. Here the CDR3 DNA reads TGCAGCGTTGGGGCAGGCTCATACGAGCAGTACTTC. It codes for CSVGAGSYEQYF.

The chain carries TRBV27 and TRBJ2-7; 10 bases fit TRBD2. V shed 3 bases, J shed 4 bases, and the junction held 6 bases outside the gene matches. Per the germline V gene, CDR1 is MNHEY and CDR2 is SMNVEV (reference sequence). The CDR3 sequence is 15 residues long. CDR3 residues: CASSFGLAGVYEQYF. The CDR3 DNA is TGTGCCAGCAGTTTCGGGCTAGCGGGAGTATACGAGCAGTACTTC.

The CDR3 DNA follows: TGTGCCAGCAGACCCGACAGGAGCTCCTACAATGAGCAGTTCTTC. This translates into CASRPDRSSYNEQFF. The gene calls are TRBV5-4 and TRBJ2-1, with a possible D match to TRBD1 (6 bases). Germline V gene data show CDR1 as SGHNT and CDR2 as YYREEE (reference sequence). This CDR3 has 15 amino acids. The V gene lost 5 bases and the J gene lost 0 bases, with 12 bases spanning the gap. The full variable domain, in which reference TRBV5-4 and TRBJ2-1 provide the parts outside the CDR3, is ETGVTQSPTHLIKTRGQQVTLRCSSQSGHNTVSWYQQALGQGPQFIFQYYREEENGRGNFPPRFSGLQFPNYSSELNVNALELDDSALYLCASRPDRSSYNEQFFGPGTRLTVL.

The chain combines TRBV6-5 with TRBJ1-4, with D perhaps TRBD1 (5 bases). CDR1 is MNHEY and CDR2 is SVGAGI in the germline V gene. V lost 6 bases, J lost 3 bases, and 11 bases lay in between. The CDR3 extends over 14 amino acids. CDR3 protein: CASSKGYPNEKLFF. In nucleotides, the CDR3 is TGTGCCAGCAGCAAGGGGTATCCTAATGAAAAACTGTTTTTT.

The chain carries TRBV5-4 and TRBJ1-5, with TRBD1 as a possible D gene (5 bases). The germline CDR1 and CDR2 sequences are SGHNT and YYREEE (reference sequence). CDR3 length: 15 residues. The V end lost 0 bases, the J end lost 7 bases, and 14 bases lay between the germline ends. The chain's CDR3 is CASSLAGAVGQPQHF. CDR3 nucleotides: TGTGCCAGCAGCTTGGCCGGGGCCGTGGGACAGCCCCAGCATTTT.